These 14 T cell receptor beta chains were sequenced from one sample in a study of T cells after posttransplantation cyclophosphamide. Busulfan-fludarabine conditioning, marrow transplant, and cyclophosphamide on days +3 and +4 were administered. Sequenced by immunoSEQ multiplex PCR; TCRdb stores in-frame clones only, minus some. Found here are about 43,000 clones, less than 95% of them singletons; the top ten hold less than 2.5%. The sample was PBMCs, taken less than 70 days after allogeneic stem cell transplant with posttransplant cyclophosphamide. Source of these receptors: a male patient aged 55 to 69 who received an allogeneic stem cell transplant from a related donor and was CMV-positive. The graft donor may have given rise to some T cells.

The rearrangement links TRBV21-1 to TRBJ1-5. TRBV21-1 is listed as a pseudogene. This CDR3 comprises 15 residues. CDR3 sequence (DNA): TGTGCCAGCCCGCTGGCGGCACAATCGGGTCAGCCCCAGCATTTT. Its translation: CASPLAAQSGQPQHF.

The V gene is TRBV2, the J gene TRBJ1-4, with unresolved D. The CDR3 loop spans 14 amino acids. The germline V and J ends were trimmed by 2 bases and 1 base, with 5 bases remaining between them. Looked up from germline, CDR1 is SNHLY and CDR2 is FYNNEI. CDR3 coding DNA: TGTGCCAGCAGTGAACGGGGAACTAATGAAAAACTGTTTTTT. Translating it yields CASSERGTNEKLFF.

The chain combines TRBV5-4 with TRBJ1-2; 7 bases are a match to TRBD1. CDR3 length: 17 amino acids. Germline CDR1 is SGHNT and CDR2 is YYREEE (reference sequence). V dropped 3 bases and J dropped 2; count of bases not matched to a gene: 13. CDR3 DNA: TGTGCCAGCAGCTCTCCTTCCACCGGGACAGTAAACTATGGCTACACCTTC. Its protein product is CASSSPSTGTVNYGYTF. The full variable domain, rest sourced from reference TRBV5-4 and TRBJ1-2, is ETGVTQSPTHLIKTRGQQVTLRCSSQSGHNTVSWYQQALGQGPQFIFQYYREEENGRGNFPPRFSGLQFPNYSSELNVNALELDDSALYLCASSSPSTGTVNYGYTFGSGTRLTVV.

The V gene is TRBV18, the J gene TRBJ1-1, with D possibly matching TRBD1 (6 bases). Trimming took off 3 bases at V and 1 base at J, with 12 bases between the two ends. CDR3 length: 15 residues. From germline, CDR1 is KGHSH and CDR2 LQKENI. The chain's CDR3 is CASSPKTGKNTEAFF. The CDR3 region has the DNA TGTGCCAGCTCACCCAAGACAGGAAAGAACACTGAAGCTTTCTTT.

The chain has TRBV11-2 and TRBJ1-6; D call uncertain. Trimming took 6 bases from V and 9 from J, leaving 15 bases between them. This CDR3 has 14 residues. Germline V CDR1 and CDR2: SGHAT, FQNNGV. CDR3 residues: CASRPPLEGSPLHF. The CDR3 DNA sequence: TGTGCCAGCAGACCCCCACTAGAGGGTTCACCCCTCCACTTT.

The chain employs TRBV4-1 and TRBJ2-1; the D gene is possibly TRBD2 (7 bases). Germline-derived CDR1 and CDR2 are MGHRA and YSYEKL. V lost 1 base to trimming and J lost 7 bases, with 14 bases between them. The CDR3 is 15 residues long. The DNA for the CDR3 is TGCGCCAGCAGCCAAGTTTGGGGGGGCCGGAATGAGCAGTTCTTC. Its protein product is CASSQVWGGRNEQFF.

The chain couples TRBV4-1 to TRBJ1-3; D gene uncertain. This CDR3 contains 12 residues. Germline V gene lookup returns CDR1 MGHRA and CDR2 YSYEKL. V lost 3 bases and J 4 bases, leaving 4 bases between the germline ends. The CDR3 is CASSQRGNTIYF. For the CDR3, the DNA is TGCGCCAGCAGCCAGAGAGGAAACACCATATATTTT.

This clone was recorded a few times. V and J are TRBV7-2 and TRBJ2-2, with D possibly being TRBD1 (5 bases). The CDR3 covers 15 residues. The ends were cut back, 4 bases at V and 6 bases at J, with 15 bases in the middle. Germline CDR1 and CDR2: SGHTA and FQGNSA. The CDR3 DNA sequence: TGTGCCAGCAGCTCCCGCTCCGGACATGCCGGGGAGCTGTTTTTT. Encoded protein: CASSSRSGHAGELFF.

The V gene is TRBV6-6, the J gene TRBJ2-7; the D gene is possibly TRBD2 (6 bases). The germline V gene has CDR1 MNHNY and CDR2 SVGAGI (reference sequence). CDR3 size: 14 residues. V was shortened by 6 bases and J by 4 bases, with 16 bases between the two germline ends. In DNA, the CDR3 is TGTGCCAGCAGCCCTCCGGGGGTTGGTTACGAGCAGTACTTC. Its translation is CASSPPGVGYEQYF.

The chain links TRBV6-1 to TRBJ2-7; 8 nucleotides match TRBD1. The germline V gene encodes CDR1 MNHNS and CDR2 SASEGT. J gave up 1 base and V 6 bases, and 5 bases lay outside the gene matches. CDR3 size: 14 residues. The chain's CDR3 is CASRIGQGSYEQYF. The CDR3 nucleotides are TGTGCCAGCAGGATCGGACAGGGTTCCTACGAGCAGTACTTC.

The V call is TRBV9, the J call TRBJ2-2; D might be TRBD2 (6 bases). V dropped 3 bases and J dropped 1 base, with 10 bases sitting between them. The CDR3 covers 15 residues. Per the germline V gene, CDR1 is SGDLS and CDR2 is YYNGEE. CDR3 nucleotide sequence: TGTGCCAGCAGCGGCACGCGGGGGAACACCGGGGAGCTGTTTTTT. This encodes CASSGTRGNTGELFF. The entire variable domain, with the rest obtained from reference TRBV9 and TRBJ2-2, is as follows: DSGVTQTPKHLITATGQRVTLRCSPRSGDLSVYWYQQSLDQGLQFLIQYYNGEERAKGNILERFSAQQFPDLHSELNLSSLELGDSALYFCASSGTRGNTGELFFGEGSRLTVL.

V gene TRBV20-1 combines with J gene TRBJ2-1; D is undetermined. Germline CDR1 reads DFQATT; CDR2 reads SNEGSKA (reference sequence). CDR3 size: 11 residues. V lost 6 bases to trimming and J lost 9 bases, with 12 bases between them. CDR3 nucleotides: TGCAGTGCCCTGAGGTATCCTGAGCAGTTCTTC. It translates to CSALRYPEQFF.

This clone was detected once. CDR3 region: CASSIGGQGWRWPQHF. DNA of the CDR3: TGTGCCAGTAGTATCGGGGGACAGGGCTGGCGTTGGCCCCAGCATTTT. The chain carries TRBV19 and TRBJ1-5, with 9 bases lining up with TRBD1. The CDR3 runs 16 residues. The trim removed 3 bases at V and 9 bases at J, leaving 12 bases unmatched. Germline loops: CDR1 LNHDA, CDR2 SQIVND (reference sequence). The variable domain in full, completed from reference TRBV19 and TRBJ1-5, reads DGGITQSPKYLFRKEGQNVTLSCEQNLNHDAMYWYRQDPGQGLRLIYYSQIVNDFQKGDIAEGYSVSREKKESFPLTVTSAQKNPTAFYLCASSIGGQGWRWPQHFGDGTRLSIL.

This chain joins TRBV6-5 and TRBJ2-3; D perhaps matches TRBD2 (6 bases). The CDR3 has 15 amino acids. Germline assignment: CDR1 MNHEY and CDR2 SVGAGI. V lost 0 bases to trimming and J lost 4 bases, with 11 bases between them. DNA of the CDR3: TGTGCCAGCAGTTACTCTGGGGGGAACTCAGATACGCAGTATTTT. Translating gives CASSYSGGNSDTQYF.